This TCR beta chain was sequenced for a study of blood T cell repertoires in COVID-19. As originally analysed: Researchers report that nucleated cell counts were estimated from reference gene primer amplification. Clones were sequenced by immunoSEQ multiplex PCR, and TCRdb holds only the in-frame ones, with some missing. V and J calls and clone size are given by that table; D and trimming were obtained from the DNA. Here the sample spans hundreds of thousands of clones, 75% to 85% being singletons. Germline V CDR1 and CDR2: SNHLY, FYNNEI. J lost 6 bases, V lost 8 bases, and 9 bases had no gene match. This CDR3 comprises 14 residues.

This receptor was identified in a woman aged 80 or over with COVID-19, enrolled during active disease. V is TRBV2 and J is TRBJ2-3, with 9 bases fitting TRBD2. Sequenced material: peripheral blood. The CDR3 DNA follows: TGTGCCAGCCGAGCGGGGGGCCCTGTGGATACGCAGTATTTT. This encodes CASRAGGPVDTQYF.